The 14 T cell receptor beta chains presented below share a single source sample, sequenced in a study of blood T cell repertoires in COVID-19. Assay: immunoSEQ multiplex PCR; the TCRdb copy retains only in-frame clones and omits some. The sample lists under 150,000 clones; around 82% were seen once. Specimen: PBMCs or T cells enriched from blood (not recorded which). Receptor source: a man in his forties with acute COVID-19.

J is TRBJ1-2 and V is TRBV19; tentatively, D is TRBD1 (5 bases). The V gene's germline CDR1 is LNHDA and CDR2 SQIVND (reference sequence). CDR3 length equals 13 residues. V was trimmed by 3 bases and J by 7 bases, leaving 12 bases between them. Here the CDR3 DNA reads TGTGCCAGTAGTATCGGCGGGGCGGGTGGCTACACCTTC. Translated, it gives CASSIGGAGGYTF.

The chain joins TRBV24-1 to TRBJ2-1; 9 nucleotides line up with TRBD1. V gave up 3 bases and J gave up 6 bases; unmatched junction bases: 8. The CDR3 extends over 16 amino acids. Germline values: CDR1 KGHDR, CDR2 SFDVKD. DNA of the CDR3: TGTGCCACCAGTGATACAAACGGACAGGGGCCCAATGAGCAGTTCTTC. This gives the protein CATSDTNGQGPNEQFF.

This chain links TRBV7-2 with TRBJ1-2, with 7 nucleotides matching TRBD1. This CDR3 has 14 amino acids. From germline, CDR1 is SGHTA and CDR2 FQGNSA. With V trimmed by 5 bases and J by 5 bases, 8 bases remained unmatched. Written as DNA, the CDR3 is TGTGCCAGCAGCCCTTGGAGGGGGCGGTATGGCTACACCTTC. Encoded protein: CASSPWRGRYGYTF.

The chain carries TRBV5-8 and TRBJ1-4; D may be TRBD1 (6 bases). The germline V gene encodes CDR1 SGHTS and CDR2 YDEGEE. V dropped 7 bases and J dropped 8 bases, with 15 bases sitting between them. The CDR3 loop spans 13 amino acids. CDR3 amino acids: CASLTGRLEKLFF. The CDR3 DNA is TGTGCCAGCTTGACAGGCCGCCTGGAAAAACTGTTTTTT.

The V and J genes are TRBV19 and TRBJ1-1, with D possibly being TRBD1 (5 bases). Trimming removed 8 bases at V and 6 bases at J, with 16 bases between. The CDR3 covers 13 residues. The germline CDR1 and CDR2 sequences are LNHDA and SQIVND (reference sequence). This CDR3 reads CASSMALGAEAFF. The CDR3 region has the DNA TGTGCCAGTTCCATGGCTTTAGGGGCTGAAGCTTTCTTT.

This chain uses TRBV27 with TRBJ2-1, with D possibly being TRBD2 (7 bases). The V end lost 3 bases, the J end lost 9 bases, and 12 bases lay between the germline ends. CDR3 length equals 13 residues. Germline V lookup: CDR1 MNHEY, CDR2 SMNVEV (reference sequence). CDR3 region: CASSFGGGGEQFF. In nucleotides, the CDR3 is TGTGCCAGCAGTTTCGGGGGCGGGGGTGAGCAGTTCTTC.

The chain carries TRBV6-8 and TRBJ2-7, with 8 bases matching TRBD2. Germline CDR1 MNHGY, CDR2 SAAAGT. With V trimmed by 9 bases and J by 9 bases, 13 bases remained unmatched. The CDR3 is made up of 13 amino acids. The CDR3 DNA is TGTGCCAGTACGGGAGGGGTGTTGCTGGCGCAGTACTTC. Translation gives CASTGGVLLAQYF.

The rearrangement links TRBV19 to TRBJ1-4; 7 nucleotides align to TRBD1. Looked up from germline, CDR1 is LNHDA and CDR2 is SQIVND (reference sequence). The ends lost 3 bases at V and 7 bases at J; junction bases unmatched: 8. The CDR3 loop spans 15 amino acids. The CDR3 loop reads CASSMGQPAGEKLFF. CDR3 nucleotide sequence: TGTGCCAGTAGTATGGGACAGCCCGCGGGTGAAAAACTGTTTTTT.

J is TRBJ2-7 and V is TRBV2; D gene uncertain. The CDR3 has 11 residues. V lost 4 bases to trimming and J lost 3 bases, with 4 bases between them. Germline CDR1 reads SNHLY; CDR2 reads FYNNEI. CDR3 DNA sequence: TGTGCCAGCAGTGCTAGCTACGAGCAGTACTTC. Amino acids: CASSASYEQYF.

The chain couples TRBV27 to TRBJ1-2; D unresolved. Looked up from germline, CDR1 is MNHEY and CDR2 is SMNVEV (reference sequence). Between the trimmed V and J ends, which lost 5 bases and 4 bases, there was a span of 14 bases. CDR3 length: 14 amino acids. CDR3 in amino acids: CASSPGGEGYGYTF. The CDR3 DNA reads as TGTGCCAGCAGTCCCGGAGGAGAGGGCTATGGCTACACCTTC.

The table lists this clone with a count of one. CDR3 sequence: CSVGQGFTDTQYF. CDR3 sequence (DNA): TGCAGCGTTGGACAGGGATTCACAGATACGCAGTATTTT. J is TRBJ2-3 and V is TRBV29-1; 7 bases are a match to TRBD1. The germline V gene has CDR1 SQVTM and CDR2 ANQGSEA. J gave up 2 bases and V 4 bases, and 3 bases lay outside the gene matches. The CDR3 extends over 13 amino acids.

The rearrangement joins TRBV10-3 to TRBJ2-3, with D tentatively TRBD2 (6 bases). Germline CDR1 ENHRY, CDR2 SYGVKD. With 9 bases removed from V and 0 bases from J, the gap between germline ends came to 13 bases. The CDR3 loop spans 14 amino acids. CDR3 in amino acids: CAIADGTSTDTQYF. CDR3 nucleotide sequence: TGTGCCATAGCGGACGGGACTAGCACAGATACGCAGTATTTT.

The chain carries TRBV3-1 (or the pseudogene TRBV3-2) and TRBJ1-2, with 7 bases fitting TRBD1. Germline trimming cut 5 bases from V and 4 bases from J; bases unmatched to any gene: 19. This CDR3 has 18 residues. Germline CDR1 LGHDT, CDR2 YNNKEL (reference sequence). This CDR3 is CASSFLRDRHDRIYGYTF. In DNA, the CDR3 is TGTGCCAGCAGCTTCCTCCGGGACAGACATGACAGAATCTATGGCTACACCTTC.

This clone came up a few times. The chain uses TRBV9 and TRBJ2-1; tentative D call: TRBD2 (6 bases). CDR1 SGDLS and CDR2 YYNGEE come from the germline V gene. The V end was cut by 0 bases, the J end by 3 bases, with 13 bases between. The CDR3 runs to 16 residues. The chain's CDR3 is CASSVGAGTGYNEQFF. CDR3 sequence (DNA): TGTGCCAGCAGCGTAGGGGCCGGGACTGGCTACAATGAGCAGTTCTTC.